In this sample, the clone carrying this T cell receptor beta chain turned up a few times. Its matching antigen is unknown. This CDR3 is 14 amino acids long. Germline V gene sequence: CDR1 MNHNY, CDR2 SVGAGI (reference sequence). V lost 2 bases to trimming and J lost 5 bases, with 11 bases between them. The sample belongs to a study of shared clonotypes between healthy human individuals. Over several immunoSEQ plates, each subset's genomic DNA was distributed in even portions. The table came from immunoSEQ multiplex PCR; TCRdb's copy has only in-frame clones and leaves some out. Found here are about 1 million clones, 70% to 80% of them singletons; the top ten hold approximately 1.5%. General study findings and limits: Generation probabilities were higher for clonotypes shared across all four sorted-subset donors than for unshared ones. There were few donors, and this limited the genetic and exposure-history diversity represented. Larger estimated richness was generally recorded for naive subsets relative to memory subsets.

Sequencing was done on a sample of memory CD4+ T cells sorted from blood. Subset of the sample: CD45RA-negative fraction. The sequence was obtained from a man aged 18 to 29 in good health. The rearrangement links TRBV6-6 to TRBJ2-3; D is undetermined. This CDR3 is CASSYLPQKDTQYF. CDR3 nucleotides: TGTGCCAGCAGTTACCTACCTCAGAAAGATACGCAGTATTTT.